This TCR beta chain was documented in a study of lymphopenia after photon versus proton radiotherapy. Study-level results: Under photons, naive T cells and diversity fell while effector/memory populations rose. Better survival with proton therapy was suggested as possible, not demonstrated. After the lymphocyte nadir, photon-treated repertoires showed oligoclonal expansion, especially of CD8+ Temra cells.

Concerning this clone: Its antigen is unknown.

TCRdb keeps only in-frame clones here, not all; method: immunoSEQ multiplex PCR. The sample includes 30,000 to 35,000 clones, roughly nine tenths of them seen just once. V gave up 2 bases and J gave up 0 bases, with 2 bases separating them. Germline V gene lookup returns CDR1 SEHNR and CDR2 FQNEAQ (reference sequence). The CDR3 spans 13 residues. The sample was peripheral blood, taken from a patient treated with proton-based radiotherapy. V gene TRBV7-9 combines with J gene TRBJ1-3; D gene uncertain. The receptor was isolated from a woman in her 70s with pancreatic cancer. Some clones in this sample may be carry-over from other donors' samples. DNA of the CDR3: TGTGCCAGCAGCTTAATCTCTGGAAACACCATATATTTT. This sequence encodes CASSLISGNTIYF.